This TCR beta chain appears in the sequencing data of a study of shared clonotypes between healthy human individuals. Across the whole study: Per-donor plates numbered three CD4 naive, three CD4 memory, two CD8 naive and one CD8 memory. Whole-study results and caveats: The sampled material consisted only of blood, and tissue repertoires are likely to differ. Clonotype sharing across donors was expected to vary with sequencing depth.

V was clipped by 4 bases and J by 4 bases; unmatched bases: 22. Per the germline V gene, CDR1 is SGHRS and CDR2 is YFSETQ. CDR3 size: 20 residues. Notes on this clone: The antigen remains unidentified.

TCRdb's copy holds only in-frame clones and misses some; the assay was immunoSEQ multiplex PCR. The sample holds a few million clones, 85% to 95% seen once. The sequenced sample consisted of naive CD4+ T cells from PBMCs. Subset reported: CD45RA+ positively selected. The sequence was obtained from a young man in good health. Some clones in this sample may be carry-over from other donors' samples. The J gene is TRBJ2-5, the V gene TRBV5-1; TRBD2 matches at 10 bases. The CDR3 here is CASSRDRAPGSGRAGETQYF. In DNA form, the CDR3 reads TGCGCCAGCAGCCGGGACCGGGCCCCTGGGAGCGGGAGGGCAGGAGAGACCCAGTACTTC.